The 7 T cell receptor beta chains in this list originate from one sample, sequenced in a study of CD8 T cells in ankylosing spondylitis. MiXCR was run by TCRdb on the 5' RACE reads, yielding one entry per CDR3 protein. The table has 350,000 to 400,000 distinct CDR3 sequences, roughly 20% seen once. Input material: blood, either unsorted or a sorted T cell fraction (not recorded which). All receptors derive from a male donor with ankylosing spondylitis or in good health (not recorded which).

The chain recombines TRBV6-4 with TRBJ2-2; possibly TRBD1 for D (6 bases). Trimming took off 5 bases at V and 4 bases at J, with 8 bases between the two ends. The CDR3 extends over 13 amino acids. The germline V gene has CDR1 MRHNA and CDR2 SNTAGT. CDR3 protein: CASSPGVTGELFF. Written as DNA, the CDR3 is TGTGCCAGCAGTCCAGGGGTCACCGGGGAGCTGTTTTTT.

This clonotype was seen only a few times. The rearrangement joins TRBV7-6 to TRBJ2-3; TRBD2 aligns across 14 bases. Germline trimming cut 5 bases from V and 3 bases from J; bases unmatched to any gene: 7. Germline CDR1 is SGHVS and CDR2 is FNYEAQ. The CDR3 is 17 residues long. The CDR3 protein is CASSPGLAGAMTDTQYF. The CDR3 DNA reads TGTGCCAGCAGCCCGGGACTAGCGGGGGCCATGACAGATACGCAGTATTTT. Filled out from reference TRBV7-6 and TRBJ2-3, the complete variable domain reads GAGVSQSPRYKVTKRGQDVALRCDPISGHVSLYWYRQALGQGPEFLTYFNYEAQQDKSGLPNDRFSAERPEGSISTLTIQRTEQRDSAMYRCASSPGLAGAMTDTQYFGPGTRLTVL.

The rearrangement links TRBV6-9 to TRBJ2-1; D is ambiguous. Germline CDR1 is MNHGY and CDR2 is SVAAGI. The ends were cut back, 7 bases at V and 0 bases at J, with 13 bases in the middle. This CDR3 is 15 amino acids long. The CDR3 region is CASNDGRSSYNEQFF. Here the CDR3 DNA reads TGTGCCAGCAACGACGGGCGGAGCTCCTACAATGAGCAGTTCTTC.

The chain links TRBV20-1 to TRBJ1-1; 8 bases match TRBD1. The ends lost 6 bases at V and 1 base at J; junction bases unmatched: 4. The CDR3 is 13 residues long. Germline V CDR1 and CDR2: DFQATT, SNEGSKA (reference sequence). CDR3 bases: TGCAGTGCAGCCGGGACAGGGAACACTGAAGCTTTCTTT. This translates into CSAAGTGNTEAFF.

V gene TRBV29-1 combines with J gene TRBJ2-7, with no clear D. This CDR3 comprises 14 residues. Germline V gene sequence: CDR1 SQVTM, CDR2 ANQGSEA. Trimming left V 1 base short and J 0 bases short, with 10 bases between. In DNA, the CDR3 is TGCAGCGTTGAAGCGCCCGACCGCTCCTACGAGCAGTACTTC. Translating gives CSVEAPDRSYEQYF.

The rearrangement links TRBV10-3 to TRBJ2-1; D may match TRBD1 or TRBD2 (5 bases each). Germline lookup yields CDR1 ENHRY and CDR2 SYGVKD. This CDR3 has 12 residues. The V end was cut by 10 bases, the J end by 5 bases, with 12 bases between. This CDR3 is CATERDHNEQFF. CDR3 coding DNA: TGTGCCACCGAAAGGGACCACAATGAGCAGTTCTTC.

This clonotype was counted at least ten times. The V call is TRBV4-1, the J call TRBJ2-2; the D gene is possibly TRBD1 (5 bases). Germline V gives CDR1 MGHRA, CDR2 YSYEKL. V gave up 4 bases and J gave up 1 base, with 10 bases separating them. The CDR3 consists of 15 residues. In nucleotides, the CDR3 is TGCGCCAGCAGCCCGCGAGACAGGAACACCGGGGAGCTGTTTTTT. Translation: CASSPRDRNTGELFF.